What follows are 16 T cell receptor beta chains derived from one specimen sequenced in a study of blood T cell repertoires in COVID-19 (dated by TCRdb to 2018 to 2020). The protocol used for the library was the immunoSEQ multiplex PCR assay. TCRdb stores this immuneACCESS table with in-frame sequences only. Part of the clones is absent; in the studies checked, under half of the shortfall reflects unresolved V genes, and no reason is known for the rest. Across this sample there are about 85,000 clones, with almost 85% seen only once. The ten largest clones represent 1.2% of the sample. Sequencing used peripheral blood. The receptors were sampled from a woman aged 80 or over with acute or convalescent COVID-19.

V gene TRBV4-2 combines with J gene TRBJ2-5, with D unclear. Germline V CDR1 and CDR2: LGHNA, YNFKEQ. Trimming stripped 0 bases from V and 5 bases from J, with 19 bases between. The CDR3 loop spans 17 amino acids. CDR3 sequence: CASSQERPGFAGETQYF. CDR3 in DNA: TGTGCCAGCAGCCAAGAGCGTCCCGGGTTTGCCGGGGAGACCCAGTACTTC.

Only a few counts were recorded for this clone. V and J are TRBV12-3 or TRBV12-4 and TRBJ2-7, with TRBD2 identical over 10 bases. This CDR3 has 13 amino acids. V gave up 4 bases and J gave up 4 bases; unmatched junction bases: 1. As DNA, the CDR3 is TGTGCCAGCAGTTCTAGCGGGGGATACGAGCAGTACTTC. Its protein is CASSSSGGYEQYF.

The V call is TRBV11-2, the J call TRBJ1-1, with a possible D match to TRBD1 (6 bases). CDR3 length equals 18 residues. V lost 0 bases to trimming and J lost 3 bases, with 20 bases between them. CDR1 is SGHAT and CDR2 is FQNNGV in the germline V gene. The CDR3 bases are TGTGCCAGCAGCTTAGATTGGCTGAAACTTTACAGGGACACTGAAGCTTTCTTT. It specifies CASSLDWLKLYRDTEAFF.

The V gene is TRBV4-1, the J gene TRBJ2-3; 8 positions match TRBD2. V was pared by 0 bases and J by 6 bases, with 11 bases of the junction left unmatched. Looked up from germline, CDR1 is MGHRA and CDR2 is YSYEKL. The CDR3 loop spans 17 amino acids. The CDR3 sequence is CASSQEGSGSLRDTQYF. The CDR3 DNA reads TGCGCCAGCAGCCAAGAAGGGAGCGGGAGTCTTCGGGATACGCAGTATTTT.

The chain employs TRBV5-1 and TRBJ2-3; possibly TRBD2 for D (5 bases). Germline assignment: CDR1 SGHRS and CDR2 YFSETQ. This CDR3 spans 16 amino acids. Deletions cut 0 bases from V and 2 bases from J, with 13 bases between. CDR3 DNA sequence: TGCGCCAGCAGCTTGGCGGGCGGGCCCGTCACAGATACGCAGTATTTT. Its protein is CASSLAGGPVTDTQYF.

The chain couples TRBV6-4 to TRBJ2-2; 9 bases agree with TRBD1. CDR3 length: 18 residues. The V and J ends lost 3 bases and 3 bases, in that order; junction bases with no gene match: 11. Germline CDR1 and CDR2: MRHNA and SNTAGT. CDR3 loop: CASSDHTDRTGDTGELFF. CDR3 sequence (DNA): TGTGCCAGCAGTGATCACACTGATCGGACAGGGGACACCGGGGAGCTGTTTTTT.

The chain joins TRBV6-2 or TRBV6-3 to TRBJ2-7, with D unclear. The CDR3 consists of 14 residues. Germline-derived CDR1 and CDR2 are MNHEY and SVGEGT. V was shortened by 5 bases and J by 2 bases, with 13 bases between the two germline ends. The CDR3 spells CASSPDRGTYEQYF. The CDR3 DNA reads as TGTGCCAGCAGTCCCGATCGCGGTACCTACGAGCAGTACTTC.

The rearrangement uses TRBV15 and TRBJ1-4, with 7 bases aligning to TRBD1. Germline V gene data show CDR1 as LNHNV and CDR2 as YYDKDF (reference sequence). The CDR3 contains 15 residues. V lost 0 bases and J lost 5; bases outside the gene matches: 3. CDR3: CATSREGQRNEKLFF. CDR3 coding DNA: TGTGCCACCAGCAGAGAGGGACAGCGAAATGAAAAACTGTTTTTT.

The CDR3 nucleotides read TGTGCCAGTAGTATAGGGACGACTAGCGGGGGGGCCACAGATACGCAGTATTTT. This translates into CASSIGTTSGGATDTQYF. This chain links TRBV19 with TRBJ2-3, with 14 bases fitting TRBD2. The germline CDR1 and CDR2 sequences are LNHDA and SQIVND (reference sequence). CDR3 length: 18 residues. V shed 1 base and J 2 bases; nucleotides not matched to a gene: 5.

This chain uses TRBV5-1 with TRBJ2-2, with D unresolved. The CDR3 totals 14 residues. V gave up 0 bases and J gave up 6 bases, with 9 bases separating them. The germline V gene encodes CDR1 SGHRS and CDR2 YFSETQ. CDR3 in amino acids: CASSLGSGAGELFF. CDR3 DNA: TGCGCCAGCAGCTTGGGGTCAGGTGCCGGGGAGCTGTTTTTT. The full variable domain, its missing parts supplied by reference TRBV5-1 and TRBJ2-2, is KAGVTQTPRYLIKTRGQQVTLSCSPISGHRSVSWYQQTPGQGLQFLFEYFSETQRNKGNFPGRFSGRQFSNSRSEMNVSTLELGDSALYLCASSLGSGAGELFFGEGSRLTVL.

The rearrangement uses TRBV6-6 and TRBJ2-7, with 7 bases fitting TRBD1. Germline lookup yields CDR1 MNHNY and CDR2 SVGAGI (reference sequence). The CDR3 is 13 amino acids. V gave up 7 bases and J gave up 1 base; unmatched junction bases: 4. The chain's CDR3 is CASNRDSSYEQYF. In DNA, the CDR3 is TGTGCCAGCAACCGGGACAGTTCCTACGAGCAGTACTTC.

The V and J genes are TRBV28 and TRBJ1-5; 11 bases agree with TRBD1. The CDR3 contains 17 residues. Germline V lookup: CDR1 MDHEN, CDR2 SYDVKM. Trimming cost V 6 bases and J 6 bases; bases outside gene matches: 13. The DNA for the CDR3 is TGTGCCAGCAGCCCGCCCTTGGGACAGGGGGAAGGTCAGCCCCAGCATTTT. Its protein product is CASSPPLGQGEGQPQHF. The entire variable domain, with the rest obtained from reference TRBV28 and TRBJ1-5, is as follows: DVKVTQSSRYLVKRTGEKVFLECVQDMDHENMFWYRQDPGLGLRLIYFSYDVKMKEKGDIPEGYSVSREKKERFSLILESASTNQTSMYLCASSPPLGQGEGQPQHFGDGTRLSIL.

This chain connects TRBV7-2 to TRBJ1-3; TRBD1 agrees at 8 bases. Losses at the gene ends were 2 bases for V and 0 bases for J; bases not matched to a gene: 3. Germline V CDR1 and CDR2: SGHTA, FQGNSA. The CDR3 loop spans 16 amino acids. The CDR3 sequence: CASSLQGAYSGNTIYF. For the CDR3, the DNA is TGTGCCAGCAGCTTACAGGGGGCTTACTCTGGAAACACCATATATTTT.

A single count supports this clone. The chain couples TRBV28 to TRBJ2-5; 7 nucleotides align to TRBD2. This CDR3 has 14 residues. V was clipped by 5 bases and J by 6 bases; unmatched bases: 9. Germline CDR1 is MDHEN and CDR2 is SYDVKM. DNA of the CDR3: TGTGCCAGCAGTCCCAGCGGGGTGGGGAAGACCCAGTACTTC. This translates into CASSPSGVGKTQYF.

This chain uses TRBV28 with TRBJ1-5, with 10 nucleotides matching TRBD1. Trimming at V came to 6 bases and at J to 2 bases, leaving 1 base not matched to a gene. Germline CDR1 MDHEN, CDR2 SYDVKM. This CDR3 is 14 amino acids long. In DNA form, the CDR3 reads TGTGCCAGCAGGGGGACAGGGGGCAATCAGCCCCAGCATTTT. Translating it yields CASRGTGGNQPQHF. Variable domain in full (rest from reference TRBV28 and TRBJ1-5): DVKVTQSSRYLVKRTGEKVFLECVQDMDHENMFWYRQDPGLGLRLIYFSYDVKMKEKGDIPEGYSVSREKKERFSLILESASTNQTSMYLCASRGTGGNQPQHFGDGTRLSIL.

The chain couples TRBV25-1 to TRBJ2-7; possible D gene TRBD2, 5 bases. CDR1 is MGHDK and CDR2 is SYGVNS in the germline V gene. This CDR3 contains 14 residues. Trimming removed 5 bases at V and 3 bases at J, with 14 bases between. CDR3 DNA sequence: TGTGCCAGCAGTCCCCCGGGAAGGAACTACGAGCAGTACTTC. It specifies CASSPPGRNYEQYF.